A selection of T cell receptor beta chains follows, all from one sample in a study of beta chain features in type 1 diabetes. Clones were read by immunoSEQ multiplex PCR, and TCRdb kept only the in-frame ones, dropping some. The data contain hundreds of thousands of clones, around a sixth of them singletons. The material sequenced was naive CD4+ T cells from blood. The receptor source for this set is a woman younger than 35 in good health. Each CDR3 is given with its conserved first and last residue. D genes are given only for firm matches. Clone size appears in some rows only: once, few, many, or a class for an expanded clone.

cdr3_aa cdr3_nt d_call j_call clone_size v_call
CASSEGPPWAEAFF TGTGCCAGTAGTGAAGGACCCCCGTGGGCTGAAGCTTTCTTT NA TRBJ1-1 few TRBV19
CASSPWTGTYEQYF TGTGCCAGCAGCCCTTGGACAGGGACCTACGAGCAGTACTTC TRBD1 TRBJ2-7 few TRBV5-4
CASSATGTSGHNEQFF TGTGCCAGCAGCGCCACCGGGACTAGCGGGCACAATGAGCAGTTCTTC TRBD2 TRBJ2-1 few TRBV9
CASSLEENTEAFF TGTGCCAGCAGCTTAGAGGAGAACACTGAAGCTTTCTTT NA TRBJ1-1 few TRBV7-8
CASSLSAGKNIQYF TGTGCCAGCAGCTTATCAGCCGGGAAAAACATTCAGTACTTC NA TRBJ2-4 few TRBV7-9
CASSPRRGSTDTQYF TGTGCCAGCAGCCCCCGGCGGGGGAGCACAGATACGCAGTATTTT TRBD2 TRBJ2-3 few TRBV7-3
CASSRLQGAQRDTQYF TGTGCCAGCAGCCGATTGCAGGGGGCGCAAAGAGATACGCAGTATTTT TRBD1 TRBJ2-3 few TRBV7-9
CATSRPPGTTNEQFF TGTGCCACCAGCAGACCCCCCGGGACTACCAATGAGCAGTTCTTC TRBD2 TRBJ2-1 few TRBV15
CASSFGQSNEKLFF TGTGCCAGCAGTTTTGGACAGTCAAATGAAAAACTGTTTTTT NA TRBJ1-4 NA TRBV6-1
CASSLGQGTKNIQYF TGTGCCAGCAGCTTGGGACAGGGGACCAAAAACATTCAGTACTTC TRBD1 TRBJ2-4 few TRBV7-3
CASSSAGGNQPQHF TGTGCCAGCAGTTCGGCGGGTGGCAATCAGCCCCAGCATTTT NA TRBJ1-5 NA TRBV28
CASSSLTDTQYF TGTGCCAGCAGCTCGCTTACAGATACGCAGTATTTT NA TRBJ2-3 few TRBV7-9
CASSQEGQPYYGYTF TGCGCCAGCAGCCAAGAGGGACAGCCCTACTATGGCTACACCTTC TRBD1 TRBJ1-2 NA TRBV4-3
CASSAPAQGRAYEQYF TGTGCCAGCAGTGCCCCCGCCCAGGGAAGGGCCTACGAGCAGTACTTC NA TRBJ2-7 few TRBV28
CASTSTGVGPDEQFF TGTGCCAGCACCTCGACAGGGGTGGGTCCCGATGAGCAGTTCTTC TRBD1 TRBJ2-1 NA TRBV28